This T cell receptor beta chain was observed in a study of cytomegalovirus exposure and HLA in healthy donors. The table lists this clone with a few counts. What it binds is not known. A multiplex PCR was run with 60 Vbeta primers and 13 Jbeta primers. Sequenced by immunoSEQ multiplex PCR; TCRdb stores in-frame clones only, minus some. The table records roughly 110,000 clones, about 61% of them present only once. Points from the study as a whole: There were reportedly fewer N-insertions in an Asian-associated ancestry cluster than the approximately 670-donor mean, in a later analysis. Productive status was seen about 90% or about 30% of the time for most TCR beta V segments in an earlier analysis.

CDR1 is MDHEN and CDR2 is SYDVKM in the germline V gene. CDR3 length: 13 amino acids. V was pared by 3 bases and J by 3 bases, with 8 bases between. Sequencing was performed on PBMCs. This sequence originates from a woman aged 25 to 39 in good health and CMV-seronegative. This sequence joins TRBV28 and TRBJ1-1, with D hard to call. CDR3 protein: CASSLSVDTEAFF. DNA for the CDR3: TGTGCCAGCAGTTTGTCGGTCGACACTGAAGCTTTCTTT.